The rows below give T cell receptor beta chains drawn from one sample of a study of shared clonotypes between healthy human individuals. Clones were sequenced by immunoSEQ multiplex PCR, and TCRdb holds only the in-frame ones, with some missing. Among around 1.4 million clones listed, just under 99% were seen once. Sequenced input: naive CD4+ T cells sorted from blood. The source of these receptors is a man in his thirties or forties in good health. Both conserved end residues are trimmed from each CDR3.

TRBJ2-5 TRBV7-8 ASSLGVGETQY
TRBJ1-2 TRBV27 ASTSRRQGHGLGYGYT
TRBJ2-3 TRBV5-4 ASSSLAGGPDTQY
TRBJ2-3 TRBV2 ASSVGRVIGTDTQY
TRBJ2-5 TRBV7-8 ASSPTGEETQY
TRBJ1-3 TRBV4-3 ASSHIDSSGNTIY
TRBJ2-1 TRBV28 ASSPYNEQF
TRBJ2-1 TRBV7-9 ASSRGGSSYNEQF
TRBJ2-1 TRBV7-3 ASSAKKTIYNEQF
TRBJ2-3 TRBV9 ASSVDRGGTDTQY
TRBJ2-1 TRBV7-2 ASSSRMGSGSHSEQF
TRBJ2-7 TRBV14 ASSQVRGRGPSYEQY
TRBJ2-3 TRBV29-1 SVYKMTGTDTQY
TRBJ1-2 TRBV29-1 SVDRGGGYT
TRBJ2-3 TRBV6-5 ASTSSGRGLDTQY
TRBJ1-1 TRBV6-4 ASRKEATNTEAF
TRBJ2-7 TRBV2 ASSEEGYEQY
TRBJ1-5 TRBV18 ASSPGQPQH
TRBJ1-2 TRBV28 ASSLDRGRGYT
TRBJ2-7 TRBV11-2 ATRDLLGREGRDEQY
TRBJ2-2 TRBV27 ASSFRGSNTGELF
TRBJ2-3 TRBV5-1 ASRSSLWVDRRQGSLMGTDTQY
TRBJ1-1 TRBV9 ASSRTGQSTEAF
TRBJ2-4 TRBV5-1 ASSLFGSTGGNKNIQY
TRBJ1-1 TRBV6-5 ATKMPLNTEAF
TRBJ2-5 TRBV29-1 SVGSGLQETQY
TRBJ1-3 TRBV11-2 ASSTRDTSGNTIY
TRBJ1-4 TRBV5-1 ASSLGDRTPNEKLF
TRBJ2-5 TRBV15 ATSRDRPGVETQY
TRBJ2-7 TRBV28 ASRDFRLAGDEQY
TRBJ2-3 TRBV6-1 ASSSSPGDTQY
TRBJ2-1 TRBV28 ASSLWGERNEQF
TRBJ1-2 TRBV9 ASSEGGGEKGYT
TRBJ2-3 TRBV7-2 ASLGGADTQY
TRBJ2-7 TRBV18 ASSKGQGTYEQY